A single sample gave rise to the 27 T cell receptor beta chains below, sequenced in a study of T cell repertoires in aging, cancer and after chemotherapy. The template was genomic DNA from peripheral blood, not RNA. Rearranged V-D-J TRB sequences were amplified with a mixed TRB-A/B primer pool. TCRdb passed the multiplex PCR reads through MiXCR, listing each CDR3 protein once. This table has around 13,000 distinct CDR3 sequences, under 40% appearing once. Source material: blood. These receptors were collected from a human donor in good health. The donor label of this sample is uncertain.

The rearrangement links TRBV24-1 to TRBJ2-2, with 7 bases lining up with TRBD1. V lost 2 bases and J lost 2; bases outside the gene matches: 10. Germline CDR1 and CDR2: KGHDR and SFDVKD. The CDR3 runs 18 residues. CDR3 amino acids: CATSDSGTGTANTGELFF. The CDR3 DNA is TGTGCCACCAGTGATTCCGGAACCGGGACAGCCAACACCGGGGAGCTGTTTTTT.

This chain links TRBV12-3 or TRBV12-4 with TRBJ1-4; 8 positions match TRBD1. The CDR3 has 14 residues. V was pared by 6 bases and J by 8 bases, with 8 bases of the junction left unmatched. CDR3 sequence (DNA): TGTGCCAGCAGCGGACAGGGAGGGGCCGAAAAACTGTTTTTT. Encoded protein: CASSGQGGAEKLFF.

V and J are TRBV27 and TRBJ2-5; TRBD2 matches at 13 bases. This CDR3 is built from 18 residues. The V segment lost 5 bases and the J segment 5 bases; nucleotides outside the gene matches: 14. Germline assignment: CDR1 MNHEY and CDR2 SMNVEV (reference sequence). CDR3 in DNA: TGTGCCAGCAGTCCCGACCTTGGACTAGCGGGAGCTTCTGAGACCCAGTACTTC. As protein: CASSPDLGLAGASETQYF.

This clonotype was counted once. The V and J genes are TRBV19 and TRBJ2-3; unclear D gene. Germline CDR1 is LNHDA and CDR2 is SQIVND (reference sequence). This CDR3 has 14 residues. The V gene lost 6 bases and the J gene lost 2 bases, with 12 bases spanning the gap. The CDR3 loop reads CASSLSPPTDTQYF. DNA for the CDR3: TGTGCCAGTAGCCTGAGCCCCCCCACAGATACGCAGTATTTT.

V is TRBV11-2 and J is TRBJ1-2; D is undetermined. Germline V lookup: CDR1 SGHAT, CDR2 FQNNGV. V lost 2 bases and J 4 bases, leaving 8 bases between the germline ends. CDR3 length: 13 amino acids. The CDR3 here is CASSLPAGYGYTF. CDR3 bases: TGTGCCAGCAGCTTACCGGCGGGCTATGGCTACACCTTC.

A few counts support this clonotype. This sequence joins TRBV30 and TRBJ2-4, with 8 bases fitting TRBD2. In germline, CDR1 is GTSNPN, CDR2 SVGIG (reference sequence). With V trimmed by 4 bases and J by 7 bases, 12 bases remained unmatched. The CDR3 runs 15 residues. DNA of the CDR3: TGTGCCTGGACGGTCGGGGGGGCCGGTCATAACATTCAGTACTTC. This encodes CAWTVGGAGHNIQYF.

This chain uses TRBV7-6 with TRBJ2-7; 9 nucleotides agree with TRBD1. Germline CDR1 is SGHVS and CDR2 is FNYEAQ. Trimming removed 4 bases from V and 3 bases from J; junction bases left unmatched: 4. This CDR3 has 14 residues. CDR3 sequence reads: CASSSTGGIYEQYF. As DNA, the CDR3 is TGTGCCAGCAGCTCGACAGGGGGGATCTACGAGCAGTACTTC. Supplemented by reference TRBV7-6 and TRBJ2-7, the full variable domain reads GAGVSQSPRYKVTKRGQDVALRCDPISGHVSLYWYRQALGQGPEFLTYFNYEAQQDKSGLPNDRFSAERPEGSISTLTIQRTEQRDSAMYRCASSSTGGIYEQYFGPGTRLTVT.

This clonotype counts as medium-sized (0.01 to 0.1%). This chain links TRBV19 with TRBJ2-2, with D uncertain. The CDR3 is 14 amino acids. CDR1 and CDR2 (germline): LNHDA, SQIVND (reference sequence). Trimming took off 9 bases at V and 3 bases at J, with 14 bases between the two ends. The CDR3 spells CASLEDGYTGELFF. In nucleotides, the CDR3 is TGTGCCAGCCTAGAGGACGGATACACCGGGGAGCTGTTTTTT.

CDR3 DNA: TGTGCCAGCGTTCAAGGGCTCCAAGAGACCCAGTACTTC. Translation gives CASVQGLQETQYF. This chain links TRBV6-4 with TRBJ2-5; D gene ambiguous. V lost 8 bases to trimming and J lost 1 base, with 11 bases between them. CDR3 length: 13 amino acids. The V gene's germline CDR1 is MRHNA and CDR2 SNTAGT.

This clonotype was counted between two and nine times. This chain's CDR3 is CASSLGREGITGELFF. DNA of the CDR3: TGTGCCAGCAGCCTAGGGCGGGAAGGTATCACCGGGGAGCTGTTTTTT. The chain carries TRBV7-9 and TRBJ2-2; tentative D call: TRBD2 (6 bases). CDR1 is SEHNR and CDR2 is FQNEAQ in the germline V gene (reference sequence). This CDR3 region has 16 residues. The V gene lost 5 bases and the J gene lost 4 bases, with 17 bases spanning the gap.

J is TRBJ2-1 and V is TRBV10-3; D perhaps matches TRBD1 (5 bases). Trimming pared 9 bases from V and 4 bases from J, leaving 16 bases between. The germline gives CDR1 ENHRY, CDR2 SYGVKD. This CDR3 spans 14 amino acids. CDR3: CAISGQGNYNEQFF. CDR3 DNA: TGTGCCATATCTGGGCAGGGAAATTACAATGAGCAGTTCTTC.

This clonotype was seen a handful of times. The chain is built from TRBV12-3 or TRBV12-4 and TRBJ2-7, with D possibly TRBD2 on 5 matching bases. The V gene lost 6 bases and the J gene lost 0 bases, with 18 bases spanning the gap. The CDR3 runs 16 residues. CDR3 sequence (DNA): TGTGCCAGCAGCCGGGGTGGAGGTTTGAGCTCCTACGAGCAGTACTTC. Translated: CASSRGGGLSSYEQYF.

The genes are TRBV12-3 or TRBV12-4 and TRBJ2-2; D unclear. The V gene lost 6 bases and the J gene lost 6 bases, with 11 bases spanning the gap. CDR3 length: 13 amino acids. CDR3 DNA sequence: TGTGCCAGCAGCCTCGCTGTTCCCGGGGAGCTGTTTTTT. It yields the protein CASSLAVPGELFF.

The chain recombines TRBV10-1 with TRBJ1-5; D gene uncertain. The CDR3 is 8 residues long. Deletions cut 10 bases from V and 15 bases from J, with 10 bases between. Germline assignment: CDR1 WNHNN and CDR2 SYGVQD (reference sequence). The CDR3 nucleotides read TGCGCCATCCAAGTGGGGCATTTT. Translation: CAIQVGHF.

This clonotype was detected a few times. This chain links TRBV30 with TRBJ2-2, with D hard to call. V was clipped by 3 bases and J by 6 bases, with 2 bases between them. The CDR3 has 10 amino acids. Germline V gives CDR1 GTSNPN, CDR2 SVGIG (reference sequence). CDR3 region: CAWRAGELFF. The CDR3, as DNA: TGTGCCTGGAGGGCCGGGGAGCTGTTTTTT.

The chain recombines TRBV24-1 with TRBJ2-1, with 9 nucleotides matching TRBD1. Germline values: CDR1 KGHDR, CDR2 SFDVKD. This CDR3 contains 13 residues. With V trimmed by 9 bases and J by 4 bases, 3 bases remained unmatched. CDR3 region: CATAGTGYNEQFF. CDR3 in DNA: TGTGCCACCGCCGGGACAGGGTACAATGAGCAGTTCTTC.

The chain links TRBV12-3 or TRBV12-4 to TRBJ2-5; 12 bases fit TRBD2. V gave up 7 bases and J gave up 4 bases; unmatched junction bases: 7. The CDR3 has 15 amino acids. The CDR3 reads CASNLAGGSGETQYF. The DNA for the CDR3 is TGTGCCAGCAACCTAGCGGGAGGGAGTGGAGAGACCCAGTACTTC.

The rearrangement joins TRBV6-1 to TRBJ2-3, with 9 bases that match TRBD2. V shed 4 bases, J shed 2 bases, and the junction held 1 base outside the gene matches. The CDR3 loop spans 14 amino acids. The germline V gene has CDR1 MNHNS and CDR2 SASEGT. CDR3 in amino acids: CASSGLAATDTQYF. CDR3 in DNA: TGTGCCAGCAGTGGACTAGCGGCCACAGATACGCAGTATTTT.

Turning to this clonotype: A much larger clone lies one base from this, so it may be a read error. This chain links TRBV11-1 with TRBJ2-3, with D possibly matching TRBD2 (6 bases). Trimming pared 8 bases from V and 0 bases from J, leaving 15 bases between. This CDR3 is 15 amino acids long. The germline CDR1 and CDR2 sequences are SGHAT and FQDESV (reference sequence). The CDR3 reads CASGSGSSSTDTQYF. CDR3 bases: TGTGCCAGCGGGAGCGGGTCTTCTAGCACAGATACGCAGTATTTT. The entire variable domain, with the rest obtained from reference TRBV11-1 and TRBJ2-3, is as follows: EAEVAQSPRYKITEKSQAVAFWCDPISGHATLYWYRQILGQGPELLVQFQDESVVDDSQLPKDRFSAERLKGVDSTLKIQPAELGDSAMYLCASGSGSSSTDTQYFGPGTRLTVL.

In its sample, this clonotype was seen a few times. The chain uses TRBV15 and TRBJ2-7; tentatively, D is TRBD2 (5 bases). V lost 0 bases and J lost 6, with 15 bases in between. CDR3 length: 15 residues. In germline, CDR1 is LNHNV, CDR2 YYDKDF (reference sequence). As DNA, the CDR3 is TGTGCCACCAGCAGAGATCGTGAGGGAAGAGGCGAGCAGTACTTC. It yields the protein CATSRDREGRGEQYF.

The J gene is TRBJ2-7, the V gene TRBV12-3 or TRBV12-4, with 7 bases identical to TRBD1. V was pared by 0 bases and J by 5 bases, with 1 base of the junction left unmatched. The length of the CDR3 is 13 residues. Here the CDR3 reads CASSLAQGDEQYF. The CDR3 nucleotides are TGTGCCAGCAGTTTAGCCCAGGGGGACGAGCAGTACTTC.

Concerning this clonotype: One end of the junction varies from germline; a read error may be responsible. This chain uses TRBV6-5 with TRBJ2-5, with TRBD2 matching 7 bases. The J call may be faulty, since TRBJ2-1 better matches the DNA end. Per the germline V gene, CDR1 is MNHEY and CDR2 is SVGAGI. This CDR3 has 15 amino acids. The CDR3 loop is CASSDSSQGGNEQFF. The CDR3 nucleotides are TGTGCCAGCAGTGACTCGAGCCAGGGAGGGAATGAGCAGTTCTTC.

This clonotype was detected a few times. This chain connects TRBV19 to TRBJ2-1; D perhaps matches TRBD1 (5 bases). This CDR3 region has 15 residues. The V gene lost 5 bases and the J gene lost 7 bases, with 18 bases spanning the gap. Germline V gene lookup returns CDR1 LNHDA and CDR2 SQIVND (reference sequence). The CDR3, as DNA: TGTGCCAGTAGTCGAAACAGGCTCTACTGGAATGAGCAGTTCTTC. Amino acids: CASSRNRLYWNEQFF.

This clonotype was counted only a few times. The chain uses TRBV5-6 and TRBJ1-5; D unclear. The CDR3 loop spans 13 amino acids. Looked up from germline, CDR1 is SGHDT and CDR2 is YYEEEE. V was cut by 0 bases and J by 6 bases, with 7 bases left in between. This CDR3 reads CASSLGGTQPQHF. In DNA form, the CDR3 reads TGTGCCAGCAGCTTGGGGGGTACTCAGCCCCAGCATTTT.

A remark on this clonotype: A much larger clone lies one base from this, so it may be a read error. This chain joins TRBV11-3 and TRBJ2-3, with 8 positions matching TRBD2. CDR3 length equals 16 residues. Germline CDR1 SGHNT, CDR2 YENEEA. The CDR3 bases are TGTGCCGGCAGCGCCGGGACTAGAGGGAGCACAGATACGCAGTATTTT. Residues: CAGSAGTRGSTDTQYF.

In its sample, this clonotype was seen a few times. The chain joins TRBV19 to TRBJ2-1; D uncertain. The CDR3 runs to 15 residues. V was pared by 2 bases and J by 0 bases, with 8 bases between. Germline CDR1 reads LNHDA; CDR2 reads SQIVND (reference sequence). The CDR3 DNA sequence: TGTGCCAGTAGTATATCCAAGAGCTCCTACAATGAGCAGTTCTTC. Residues: CASSISKSSYNEQFF.

This chain connects TRBV7-9 to TRBJ2-5; D may be TRBD1 or TRBD2 (6 bases each). The germline CDR1 and CDR2 sequences are SEHNR and FQNEAQ (reference sequence). This CDR3 comprises 15 residues. V was pared by 6 bases and J by 1 base, with 15 bases between. The CDR3: CASSHPRGRQETQYF. In DNA form, the CDR3 reads TGTGCCAGCAGTCATCCCCGGGGGCGCCAAGAGACCCAGTACTTC.